This TCR beta chain stems from a study of cytomegalovirus exposure and HLA in healthy donors. PCR was performed using 60 Vbeta and 13 Jbeta primers. Clones were read by immunoSEQ multiplex PCR, and TCRdb kept only the in-frame ones, dropping some. The sample consists of under 150,000 clones, roughly 77% of them appearing once. Germline V CDR1 and CDR2: LNHDA, SQIVND (reference sequence). V lost 7 bases and J 5 bases, leaving 18 bases between the germline ends. This CDR3 has 14 residues. This receptor was taken from a man under 40 in good health and CMV-seronegative. The genes are TRBV19 and TRBJ2-7; the D gene is possibly TRBD2 (5 bases). The sample was PBMCs. CDR3 in DNA: TGTGCCAGTAAGGAGGACTCCACGAGAAACGAGCAGTACTTC. Its translation is CASKEDSTRNEQYF.